The clone carrying this TCR beta chain was detected a few times. What it binds is not known. Trimming cost V 6 bases and J 4 bases; bases outside gene matches: 9. This CDR3 comprises 15 residues. The germline gives CDR1 DFQATT, CDR2 SNEGSKA (reference sequence). Thyroid surgery was performed in patients who had received no treatment beforehand. The data were taken from a study of metastatic and nonmetastatic thyroid tumors. Study-level information: The authors compared repertoires across blood and tumor or nodule tissue from malignant and benign thyroid patients. Notes on the study in general: In both blood and tumor samples, TCR beta diversity was reported significantly higher for malignant than benign nodules.

In the original processing: For papillary thyroid cancer, a distant-metastasis classifier was constructed from CDR3 differences observed across clinicopathological groups. TCRdb re-called clones from the PCR reads using MiXCR. It is TCRdb's table, rather than the study itself, that gives the V and J calls and clone size. The sample yields 15,000 to 20,000 clones, 12% seen once. The specimen sequenced was tumor tissue. This sequence was found in a female donor with papillary thyroid cancer or a benign thyroid nodule (not recorded which). Some clones in this sample may be carry-over from other donors' samples. The J gene is TRBJ2-5, the V gene TRBV20-1; 12 nucleotides align to TRBD2. CDR3 nucleotide sequence: TGCAGTGCACACACATCTAGCGGGAGGGTAGAGACCCAGTACTTC. Translated: CSAHTSSGRVETQYF.